This T cell receptor beta chain was documented in a study of identical twins. Remarks on this clonotype: A single base separates this from a much larger clone, so it may be a read error.

The ends were cut back, 3 bases at V and 5 bases at J, with 4 bases in the middle. Germline CDR1 LGHDT, CDR2 YNNKEL (reference sequence). CDR3 length equals 11 residues. TCRdb ran MiXCR on the 5' RACE reads and lists one entry per CDR3 protein. The sample lists approximately 220,000 distinct CDR3 sequences, roughly 7.5% occurring once. Healthy Caucasians supplied all donations. The data also belong to a second study, concerning yellow fever vaccine responses in identical twins.

The chain links TRBV3-1 to TRBJ2-5; D is uncertain. This receptor was taken from a woman aged 18-35 years in good health. Material for sequencing was memory (CD45RO+) T cells sorted from blood. CDR3 residues: CASSQMETQYF. CDR3 coding DNA: TGTGCCAGCAGCCAGATGGAGACCCAGTACTTC.